This T cell receptor beta chain was recovered during a study of Ad26.COV2.S vaccination and SARS-CoV-2 variants. At the level of the study: Ad26.COV2.S shots went into the muscle once or twice, 56 days apart.

The treatment was: some 20 received Ad26.COV2.S at low or high dose, single or two shots; about five received placebo; per-sample allocation not given. Sampling was done on day 63 after the first vaccine or placebo injection. Generated by immunoSEQ multiplex PCR, the TCRdb table keeps only in-frame clones and is missing some. The sample lists 380,000 or so clones; 80% to 90% were seen once. The length of the CDR3 is 17 residues. The V segment lost 5 bases and the J segment 5 bases; nucleotides outside the gene matches: 15. Germline assignment: CDR1 KGHDR and CDR2 SFDVKD. The receptor comes from a person aged 18-60 years who received the Ad26.COV2.S COVID-19 vaccine or a placebo. V and J are TRBV24-1 and TRBJ1-1; TRBD1 agrees at 8 bases. The sample here was peripheral blood, taken in a trial of Ad26.COV2.S vaccine versus placebo. The CDR3 DNA reads as TGTGCCACCAGTGTCAGGACAGGGATTTTCTGGGTGACTGAAGCTTTCTTT. Its translation: CATSVRTGIFWVTEAFF.